The clone carrying this T cell receptor (beta chain) was observed a single time. The CDR3 runs to 17 residues. Looked up from germline, CDR1 is SGHDT and CDR2 is YYEEEE. Trimming at V came to 1 base and at J to 3 bases, leaving 10 bases not matched to a gene. These data belong to a study of blood T cell repertoires in COVID-19. About the research overall: From the United States, Italy and Spain came samples of acute and convalescent COVID-19. Sources were T cells, B-cell-depleted T cells, or PBMCs; the material itself was cDNA or gDNA.

In the source study's methods: Using reference gene primer amplification, nucleated cell counts were estimated. The method was immunoSEQ multiplex PCR; TCRdb's version includes in-frame clones alone and lacks a portion of them. That table gives V, J and clone size, and the DNA gave D and trimming. The data show about 68,000 clones, with almost 85% seen just once and roughly 24% held by the top ten. Material for sequencing was peripheral blood. The V gene is TRBV5-6, the J gene TRBJ1-5; 7 bases are a match to TRBD1. This receptor was taken from a man aged 45 to 65 with acute or convalescent COVID-19. CDR3 coding DNA: TGTGCCAGCAGCTTGACGACGAGCAGGGGGGTCAATCAGCCCCAGCATTTT. Translating gives CASSLTTSRGVNQPQHF. Together with reference TRBV5-6 and TRBJ1-5, the CDR3 gives the full variable domain: DAGVTQSPTHLIKTRGQQVTLRCSPKSGHDTVSWYQQALGQGPQFIFQYYEEEERQRGNFPDRFSGHQFPNYSSELNVNALLLGDSALYLCASSLTTSRGVNQPQHFGDGTRLSIL.